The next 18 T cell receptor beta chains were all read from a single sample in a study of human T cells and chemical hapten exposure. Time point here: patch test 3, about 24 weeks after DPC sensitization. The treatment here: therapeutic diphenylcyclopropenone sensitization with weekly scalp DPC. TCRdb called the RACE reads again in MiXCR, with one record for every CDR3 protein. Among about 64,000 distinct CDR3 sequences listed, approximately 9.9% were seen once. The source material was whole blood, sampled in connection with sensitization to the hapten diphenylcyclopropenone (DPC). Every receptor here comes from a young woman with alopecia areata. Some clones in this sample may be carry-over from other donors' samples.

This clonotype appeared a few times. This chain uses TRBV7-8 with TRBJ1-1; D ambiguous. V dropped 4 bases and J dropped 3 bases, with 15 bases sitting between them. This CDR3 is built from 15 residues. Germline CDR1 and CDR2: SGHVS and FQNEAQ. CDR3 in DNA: TGTGCCAGCAGCTACACCGGGGTATGGGACACTGAAGCTTTCTTT. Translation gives CASSYTGVWDTEAFF.

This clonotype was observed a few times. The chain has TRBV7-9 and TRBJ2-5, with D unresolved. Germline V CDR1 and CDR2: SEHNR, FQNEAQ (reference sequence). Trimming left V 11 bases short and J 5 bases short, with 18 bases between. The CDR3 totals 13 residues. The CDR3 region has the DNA TGTGCCGTCCGACCGCTCTCCTGGGAGACCCAGTACTTC. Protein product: CAVRPLSWETQYF.

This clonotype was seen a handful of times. CDR3 nucleotide sequence: TGTGCCAGCAGCTTGGCGATGCAGGGGATAGGGAATGAGCAGTTCTTC. Translating gives CASSLAMQGIGNEQFF. The chain has TRBV5-4 and TRBJ2-1, with a weak D call TRBD1 (6 bases). The V gene's germline CDR1 is SGHNT and CDR2 YYREEE (reference sequence). The CDR3 has 16 residues. V was clipped by 0 bases and J by 7 bases, with 17 bases between them.

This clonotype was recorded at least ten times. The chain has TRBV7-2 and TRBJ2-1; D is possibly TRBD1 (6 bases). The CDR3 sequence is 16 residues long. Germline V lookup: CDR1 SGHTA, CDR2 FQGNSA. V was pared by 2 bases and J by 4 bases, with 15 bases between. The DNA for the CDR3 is TGTGCCAGCAGCTTACAAACAGGGACCTTTTACAATGAGCAGTTCTTC. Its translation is CASSLQTGTFYNEQFF.

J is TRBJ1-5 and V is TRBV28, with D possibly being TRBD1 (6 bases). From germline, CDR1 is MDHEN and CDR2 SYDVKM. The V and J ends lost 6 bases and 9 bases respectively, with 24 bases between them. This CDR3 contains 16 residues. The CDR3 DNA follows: TGTGCCAGCAGCCCCGGTTCGGTACAGTGGGGGCGGCCCCAGCATTTT. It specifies CASSPGSVQWGRPQHF.

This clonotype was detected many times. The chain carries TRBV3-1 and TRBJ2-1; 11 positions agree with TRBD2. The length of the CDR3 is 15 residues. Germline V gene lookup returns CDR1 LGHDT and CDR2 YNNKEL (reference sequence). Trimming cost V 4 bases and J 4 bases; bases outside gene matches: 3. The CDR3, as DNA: TGTGCCAGCAGCCCCGGGACTAGCGGTTACAATGAGCAGTTCTTC. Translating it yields CASSPGTSGYNEQFF.

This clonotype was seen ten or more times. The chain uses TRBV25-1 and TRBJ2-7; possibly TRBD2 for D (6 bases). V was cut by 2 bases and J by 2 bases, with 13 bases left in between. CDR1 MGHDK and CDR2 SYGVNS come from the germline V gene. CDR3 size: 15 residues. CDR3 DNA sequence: TGTGCCAGCAGTGAAATTGGGACTGGAACCTACGAGCAGTACTTC. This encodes CASSEIGTGTYEQYF.

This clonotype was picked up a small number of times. The CDR3 DNA reads as TGTGCCAGCAGTGCCGTGACAGCCCAAGAGACCCAGTACTTC. Its translation: CASSAVTAQETQYF. The genes are TRBV2 and TRBJ2-5, with D possibly TRBD1 on 5 matching bases. V lost 4 bases to trimming and J lost 1 base, with 10 bases between them. The CDR3 is made up of 14 amino acids. Germline V gene lookup returns CDR1 SNHLY and CDR2 FYNNEI.

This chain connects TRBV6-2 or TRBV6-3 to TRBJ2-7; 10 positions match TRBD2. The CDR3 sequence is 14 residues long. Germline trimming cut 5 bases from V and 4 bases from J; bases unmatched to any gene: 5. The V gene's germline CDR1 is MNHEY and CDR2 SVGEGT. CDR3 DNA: TGTGCCAGCAGTGAGACGGGACTAGCGTACGAGCAGTACTTC. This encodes CASSETGLAYEQYF.

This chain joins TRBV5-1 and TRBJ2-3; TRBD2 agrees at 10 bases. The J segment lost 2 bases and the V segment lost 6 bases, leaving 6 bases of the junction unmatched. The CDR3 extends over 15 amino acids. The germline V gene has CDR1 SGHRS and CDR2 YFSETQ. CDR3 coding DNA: TGCGCCAGCAAGAAAGCGGGAGGGTCCACAGATACGCAGTATTTT. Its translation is CASKKAGGSTDTQYF.

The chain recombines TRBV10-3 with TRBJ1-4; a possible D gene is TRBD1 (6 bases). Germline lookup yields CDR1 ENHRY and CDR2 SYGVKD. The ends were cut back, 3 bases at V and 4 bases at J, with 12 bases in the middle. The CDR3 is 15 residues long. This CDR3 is CAISDQGRVNEKLFF. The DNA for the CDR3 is TGTGCCATCAGTGACCAGGGGCGCGTTAATGAAAAACTGTTTTTT.

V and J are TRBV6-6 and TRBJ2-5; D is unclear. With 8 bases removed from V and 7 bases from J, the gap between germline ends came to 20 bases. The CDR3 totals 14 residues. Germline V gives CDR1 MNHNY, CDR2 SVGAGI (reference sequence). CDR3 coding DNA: TGTGCCAGCGAAGGACCAGATGGTAGTGGGACCCAGTACTTC. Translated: CASEGPDGSGTQYF.

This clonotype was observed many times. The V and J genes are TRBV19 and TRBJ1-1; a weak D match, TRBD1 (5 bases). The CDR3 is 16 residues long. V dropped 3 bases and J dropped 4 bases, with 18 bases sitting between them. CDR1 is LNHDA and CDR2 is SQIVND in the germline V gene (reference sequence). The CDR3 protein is CASSMGSGILGTEAFF. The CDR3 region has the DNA TGTGCCAGTAGTATGGGGTCAGGGATATTGGGCACTGAAGCTTTCTTT.

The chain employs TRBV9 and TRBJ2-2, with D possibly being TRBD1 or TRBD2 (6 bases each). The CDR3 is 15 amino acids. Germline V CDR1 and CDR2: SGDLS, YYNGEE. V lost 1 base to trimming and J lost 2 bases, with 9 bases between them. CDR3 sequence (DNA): TGTGCCAGCAGCGTAAGGGGGGCCAACACCGGGGAGCTGTTTTTT. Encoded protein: CASSVRGANTGELFF.

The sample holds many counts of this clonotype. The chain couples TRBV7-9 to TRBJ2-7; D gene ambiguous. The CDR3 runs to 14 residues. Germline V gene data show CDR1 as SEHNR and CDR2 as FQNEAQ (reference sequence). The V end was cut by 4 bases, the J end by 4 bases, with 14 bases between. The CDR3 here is CASSSTTGRYEQYF. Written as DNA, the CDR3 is TGTGCCAGCAGCTCAACGACCGGTCGGTACGAGCAGTACTTC.

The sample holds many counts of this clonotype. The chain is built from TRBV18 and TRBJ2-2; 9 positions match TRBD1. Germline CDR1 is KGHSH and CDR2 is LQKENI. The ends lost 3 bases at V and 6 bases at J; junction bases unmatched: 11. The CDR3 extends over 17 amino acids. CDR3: CASSPFSGTGTSGELFF. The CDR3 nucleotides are TGTGCCAGCTCACCCTTCTCCGGGACAGGGACCTCCGGGGAGCTGTTTTTT.

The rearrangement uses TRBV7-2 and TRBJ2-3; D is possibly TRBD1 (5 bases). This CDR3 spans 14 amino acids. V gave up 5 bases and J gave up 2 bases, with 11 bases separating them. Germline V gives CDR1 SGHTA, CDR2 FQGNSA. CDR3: CASSADRNTDTQYF. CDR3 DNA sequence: TGTGCCAGCAGCGCCGACAGAAACACAGATACGCAGTATTTT.

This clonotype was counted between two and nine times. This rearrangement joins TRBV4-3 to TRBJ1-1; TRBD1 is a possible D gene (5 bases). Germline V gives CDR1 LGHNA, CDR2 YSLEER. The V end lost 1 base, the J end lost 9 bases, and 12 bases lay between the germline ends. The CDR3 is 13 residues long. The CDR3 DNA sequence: TGCGCCAGCAGCCAAGGGGGCGGGGATCAAGCTTTCTTT. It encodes CASSQGGGDQAFF.